This TCR beta chain originates from a study of blood T cells in healthy people across ages. Whole-study findings and limits: A roughly linear age-dependent decrease characterized TCR beta diversity per million T cells.

A second PCR of 7 to 11 cycles used a sample-barcoded 5' primer and a J-beta primer mix. A template-switch adaptor containing 12 random nucleotides labeled each cDNA molecule. TCRdb used MiXCR to reprocess the 5' RACE reads, holding one entry per CDR3 protein. The sample carries over 1,300,000 distinct CDR3 sequences, around 59% recorded once. On this clonotype itself: Antigen: not known.

The germline V gene has CDR1 LGHNA and CDR2 YSLEER. The germline V and J ends were trimmed by 0 bases and 1 base, with 10 bases remaining between them. This CDR3 has 15 residues. Extraction yielded at least 5 micrograms of total RNA per sample. The material sequenced was blood. The TCR sequence derives from a young man in good health. The chain combines TRBV4-3 with TRBJ2-7; D not certain. The CDR3 loop is CASSQDLVASYEQYF. The CDR3 DNA is TGCGCCAGCAGCCAAGATCTGGTCGCTTCCTACGAGCAGTACTTC.